This record covers a single T cell receptor beta chain. As handled by the study authors: Reference gene primer amplification gave nucleated cell count estimates. Generated by immunoSEQ multiplex PCR, the TCRdb table keeps only in-frame clones and is missing some. That table is the source of V, J and clone size, and D and trimming were worked out from the DNA. The table has around 260,000 clones, 86% seen once. This entry comes from a study of blood T cell repertoires in COVID-19. Study-wide context: Samples of COVID-19 (acute and convalescent) were obtained from the United States, Italy and Spain. The analysed material was cDNA or gDNA that came from T cells, B-cell-depleted T cells, or PBMCs.

This CDR3 spans 15 amino acids. CDR1 and CDR2 (germline): SEHNR, FQNEAQ (reference sequence). The V end lost 3 bases, the J end lost 3 bases, and 14 bases lay between the germline ends. The source is a man younger than 35 with active or convalescent COVID-19. The material sequenced was peripheral blood. This chain connects TRBV7-9 to TRBJ2-5, with D possibly matching TRBD2 (5 bases). The CDR3 here is CASSFLGSGEETQYF. For the CDR3, the DNA is TGTGCCAGCAGCTTTTTGGGCTCCGGGGAAGAGACCCAGTACTTC.